A selection of T cell receptor beta chains follows, all from one sample in a study of blood T cells in healthy people across ages. Via MiXCR, TCRdb re-called the 5' RACE reads, giving one row per CDR3 protein. In the table there are over 1,300,000 distinct CDR3 sequences, around 55% of which are singletons. The sample comprised blood. The receptors here all came from a man between 18 and 29 years old in good health. The CDR3 runs from the conserved cysteine through the conserved F or W. Each record gives: V gene, J gene, CDR3 protein.

TRBV28	TRBJ2-6	CASRPSTGGNSGANVLTF
TRBV5-5	TRBJ2-5	CAGSPGQGQETQYF
TRBV20-1	NA	CSATTTGSPYNEQYF
TRBV12-3/TRBV12-4	TRBJ1-4	CASSPTGGAGEKLFF
TRBV29-1	TRBJ2-4	CSAATALGNIQYF
TRBV7-2	TRBJ2-1	CASSLIKGNEQFF
TRBV20-1	TRBJ1-5	CSARGGAPGQPQHF
TRBV7-6	TRBJ2-1	CASSIPPDGHSYNEQFF
TRBV11-3	TRBJ2-3	CASSLDKVEDTQYF
TRBV4-3	TRBJ2-7	CASSQFSGTSVSYEQYF
TRBV4-1	TRBJ1-2	CASSQEGQGSHGYTF
TRBV5-5	TRBJ2-7	CASSFWFLSYEQYF
TRBV15	TRBJ2-1	CATSRDPGLENEQFF
TRBV12-3/TRBV12-4	TRBJ1-6	CASARDSYSSLHF
TRBV20-1	TRBJ1-5	CSARTGTPNQPQHF
TRBV15	TRBJ1-2	CATSGVSGDYNYGYTF
TRBV3-1	TRBJ2-5	CASSKALAGGWETQYF
TRBV4-1	TRBJ1-2	CASRLRDVDGYTF
TRBV20-1	NA	CSARGAEGQIYEQYF
TRBV9	TRBJ2-4	CASTDGLEKNIQYF
TRBV28	TRBJ2-7	CASGHEETQYF
TRBV4-3	TRBJ2-1	CASSQAALDEQFF
TRBV11-2	TRBJ1-2	CASSFPSGIGPNYGYTF
TRBV3-1	TRBJ1-6	CASSQAPTVNSPLHF
TRBV2	TRBJ2-1	CASSARDPRADEQFF
TRBV9	TRBJ2-1	CASNEEMRDEQFF
TRBV28	TRBJ2-7	CASRSRGALIYEQYF
TRBV12-3/TRBV12-4	TRBJ1-2	CASRLTGEGGYTF
TRBV2	NA	CASSPQIRRDPYEQYF
TRBV27	TRBJ1-1	CASSLSTGWRNTEAFF
TRBV4-2	TRBJ2-3	CASRQGRGPLTDTQYF
TRBV6-1	TRBJ1-2	CASSVQGYDYTF
TRBV6-6	TRBJ2-1	CASSYSPLYNEQFF
TRBV20-1	TRBJ2-3	CSASKATQYF
TRBV27	TRBJ1-1	CASSLSSQEGWDTEAFF
TRBV20-1	TRBJ2-5	CSARDLGGYGTPWSEQYF
TRBV6-5	TRBJ1-2	CASKQTGQGSYGYTF
TRBV20-1	TRBJ2-3	CSARVRDYPSTDTQYF
TRBV10-3	TRBJ2-2	CAISEGGRADTGELFF
TRBV6-5	TRBJ2-7	CASSPPVSVEQYF
TRBV12-3/TRBV12-4	TRBJ2-1	CASSSSRYEQFF
TRBV6-6	TRBJ1-1	CASSYPSGQNTEAFF
TRBV29-1	TRBJ2-1	CSVVPQGPNGEQFF
TRBV3-1	TRBJ2-3	CASSQVGGVSTDTQYF
TRBV5-4	TRBJ2-3	CASSPRYPDTQYF